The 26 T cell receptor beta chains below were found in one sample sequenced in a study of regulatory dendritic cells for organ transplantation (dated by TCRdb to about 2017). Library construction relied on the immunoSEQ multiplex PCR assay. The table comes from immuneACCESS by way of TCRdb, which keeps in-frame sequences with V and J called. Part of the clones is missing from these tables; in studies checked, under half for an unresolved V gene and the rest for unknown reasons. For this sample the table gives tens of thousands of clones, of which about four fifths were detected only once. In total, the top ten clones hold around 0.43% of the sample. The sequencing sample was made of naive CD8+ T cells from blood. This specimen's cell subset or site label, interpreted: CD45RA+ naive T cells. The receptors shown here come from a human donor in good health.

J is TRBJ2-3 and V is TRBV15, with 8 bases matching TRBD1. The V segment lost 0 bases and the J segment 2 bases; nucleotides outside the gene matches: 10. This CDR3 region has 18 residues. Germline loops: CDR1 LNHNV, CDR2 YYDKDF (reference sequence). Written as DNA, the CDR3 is TGTGCCACCAGCAGAGATCAGGGGGCCCGCTCCCTCACAGATACGCAGTATTTT. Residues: CATSRDQGARSLTDTQYF.

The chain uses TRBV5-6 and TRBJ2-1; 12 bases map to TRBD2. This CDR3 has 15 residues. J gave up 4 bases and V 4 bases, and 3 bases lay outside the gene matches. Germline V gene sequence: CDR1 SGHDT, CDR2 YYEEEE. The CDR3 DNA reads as TGTGCCAGCAGCGGAGGACTAGCGGGGTACAATGAGCAGTTCTTC. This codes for CASSGGLAGYNEQFF.

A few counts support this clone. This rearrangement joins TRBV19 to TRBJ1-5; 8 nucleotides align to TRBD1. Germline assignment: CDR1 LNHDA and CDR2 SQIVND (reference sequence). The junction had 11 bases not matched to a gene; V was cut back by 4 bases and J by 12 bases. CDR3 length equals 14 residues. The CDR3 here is CASSTDRADKHQHF. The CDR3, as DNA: TGTGCCAGTAGTACGGACAGGGCCGATAAACACCAGCATTTT. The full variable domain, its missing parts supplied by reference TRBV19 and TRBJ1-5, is DGGITQSPKYLFRKEGQNVTLSCEQNLNHDAMYWYRQDPGQGLRLIYYSQIVNDFQKGDIAEGYSVSREKKESFPLTVTSAQKNPTAFYLCASSTDRADKHQHFGDGTRLSIL.

The CDR3 here is CASSGLSGGVTDTQYF. CDR3 in DNA: TGTGCCAGCAGCGGACTTAGCGGGGGGGTCACAGATACGCAGTATTTT. The gene calls are TRBV9 and TRBJ2-3; 11 bases match TRBD2. J lost 2 bases, V lost 3 bases, and 5 bases had no gene match. Germline CDR1 reads SGDLS; CDR2 reads YYNGEE. The CDR3 has 16 residues.

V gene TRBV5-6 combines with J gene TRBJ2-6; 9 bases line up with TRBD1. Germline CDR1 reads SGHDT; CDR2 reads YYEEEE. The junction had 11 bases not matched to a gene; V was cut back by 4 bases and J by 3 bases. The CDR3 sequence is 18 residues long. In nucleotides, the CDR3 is TGTGCCAGCAGCCCGAGACAGGGGGGGTCATTTGGGGCCAACGTCCTGACTTTC. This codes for CASSPRQGGSFGANVLTF.

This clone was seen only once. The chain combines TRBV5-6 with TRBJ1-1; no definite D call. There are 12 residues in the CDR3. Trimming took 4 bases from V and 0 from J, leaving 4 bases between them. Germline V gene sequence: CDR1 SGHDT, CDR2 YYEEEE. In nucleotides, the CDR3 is TGTGCCAGCAGCGTTATGAACACTGAAGCTTTCTTT. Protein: CASSVMNTEAFF.

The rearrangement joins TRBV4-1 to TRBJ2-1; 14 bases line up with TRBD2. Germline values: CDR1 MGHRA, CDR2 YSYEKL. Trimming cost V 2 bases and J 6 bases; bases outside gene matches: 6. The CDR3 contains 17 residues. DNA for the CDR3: TGCGCCAGCAGCCAACGGACTAGCGGGGGGATCGGCAATGAGCAGTTCTTC. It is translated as CASSQRTSGGIGNEQFF.

DNA of the CDR3: TGTGCCAGCAGTGGAGAGGGACAGGGGGAGATGGATACGCAGTATTTT. Its protein is CASSGEGQGEMDTQYF. The chain employs TRBV27 and TRBJ2-3; TRBD1 matches at 11 bases. The trim removed 5 bases at V and 6 bases at J, leaving 10 bases unmatched. The CDR3 contains 16 residues. CDR1 MNHEY and CDR2 SMNVEV come from the germline V gene (reference sequence).

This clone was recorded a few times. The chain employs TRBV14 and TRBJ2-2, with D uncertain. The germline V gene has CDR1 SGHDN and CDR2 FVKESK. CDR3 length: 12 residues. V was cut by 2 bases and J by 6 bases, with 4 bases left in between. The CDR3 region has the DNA TGTGCCAGCAGCCAACATCCCGGGGAGCTGTTTTTT. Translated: CASSQHPGELFF.

The CDR3 DNA is TGTGCCAGCAGCTTGGGGGGACAGGGGGCGCATTCACCCCTCCACTTT. Translation: CASSLGGQGAHSPLHF. V is TRBV5-5 and J is TRBJ1-6, with 12 bases identical to TRBD1. The V gene's germline CDR1 is SGHKS and CDR2 YYEKEE (reference sequence). V shed 0 bases and J 8 bases; nucleotides not matched to a gene: 3. The CDR3 sequence is 16 residues long.

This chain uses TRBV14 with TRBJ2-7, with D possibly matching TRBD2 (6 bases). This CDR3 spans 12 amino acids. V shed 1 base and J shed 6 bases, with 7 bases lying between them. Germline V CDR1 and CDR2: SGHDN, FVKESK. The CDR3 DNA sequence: TGTGCCAGCAGCCAAGTCGGGAGCGAGCAGTACTTC. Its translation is CASSQVGSEQYF.

This CDR3 is CASSPQGKKSYEQYF. The CDR3 DNA reads TGTGCCAGCAGTCCCCAGGGCAAGAAATCCTACGAGCAGTACTTC. V gene TRBV5-5 combines with J gene TRBJ2-7; tentatively, D is TRBD1 (5 bases). Trimming removed 5 bases from V and 1 base from J, with 16 bases in between. CDR1 and CDR2 (germline): SGHKS, YYEKEE (reference sequence). The CDR3 has 15 residues.

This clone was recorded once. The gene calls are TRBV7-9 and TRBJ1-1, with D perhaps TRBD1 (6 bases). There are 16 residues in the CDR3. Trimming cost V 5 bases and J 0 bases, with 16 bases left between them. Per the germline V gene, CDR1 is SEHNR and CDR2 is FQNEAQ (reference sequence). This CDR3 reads CASSPVGRGMNTEAFF. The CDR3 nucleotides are TGTGCCAGCAGCCCTGTAGGCAGGGGCATGAACACTGAAGCTTTCTTT. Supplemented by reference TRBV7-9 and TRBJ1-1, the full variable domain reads DTGVSQNPRHKITKRGQNVTFRCDPISEHNRLYWYRQTLGQGPEFLTYFQNEAQLEKSRLLSDRFSAERPKGSFSTLEIQRTEQGDSAMYLCASSPVGRGMNTEAFFGQGTRLTVV.

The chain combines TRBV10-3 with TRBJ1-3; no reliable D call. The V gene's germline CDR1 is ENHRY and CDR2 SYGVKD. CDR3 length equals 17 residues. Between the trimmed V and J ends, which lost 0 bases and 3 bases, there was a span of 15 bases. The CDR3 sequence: CAISESLRSGFGNTIYF. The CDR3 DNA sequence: TGTGCCATCAGTGAGTCCCTTCGTAGCGGGTTTGGAAACACCATATATTTT.

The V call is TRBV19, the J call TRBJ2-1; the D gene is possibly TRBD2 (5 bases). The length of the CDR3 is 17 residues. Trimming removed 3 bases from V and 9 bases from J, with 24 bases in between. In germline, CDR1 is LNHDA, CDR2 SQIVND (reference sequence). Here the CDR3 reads CASSIEFRVRAGGEQFF. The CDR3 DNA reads TGTGCCAGTAGTATTGAATTCCGAGTACGGGCGGGCGGTGAGCAGTTCTTC.

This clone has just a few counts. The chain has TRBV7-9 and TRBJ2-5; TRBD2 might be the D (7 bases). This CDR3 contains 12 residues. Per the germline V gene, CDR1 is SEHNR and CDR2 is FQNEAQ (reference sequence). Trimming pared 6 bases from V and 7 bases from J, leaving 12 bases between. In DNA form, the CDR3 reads TGTGCCAGCAGAGGAGGGGGGGTGACCCAGTACTTC. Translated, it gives CASRGGGVTQYF.

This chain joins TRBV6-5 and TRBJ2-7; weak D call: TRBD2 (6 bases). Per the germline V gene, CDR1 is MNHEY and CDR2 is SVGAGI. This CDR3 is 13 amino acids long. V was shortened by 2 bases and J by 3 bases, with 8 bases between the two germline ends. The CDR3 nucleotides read TGTGCCAGCAGTTACAGCGGGCTCTACGAGCAGTACTTC. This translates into CASSYSGLYEQYF.

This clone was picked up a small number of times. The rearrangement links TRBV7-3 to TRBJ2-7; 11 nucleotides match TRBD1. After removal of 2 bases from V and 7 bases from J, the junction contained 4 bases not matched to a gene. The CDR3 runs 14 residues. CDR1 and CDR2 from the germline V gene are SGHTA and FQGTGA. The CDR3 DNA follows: TGTGCCAGCAGCTTAGACGGGACAGGGGGTGAGCAGTACTTC. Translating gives CASSLDGTGGEQYF.

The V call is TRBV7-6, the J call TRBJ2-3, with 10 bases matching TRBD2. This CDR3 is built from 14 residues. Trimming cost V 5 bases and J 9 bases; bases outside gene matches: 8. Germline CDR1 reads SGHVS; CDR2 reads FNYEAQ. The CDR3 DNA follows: TGTGCCAGCAGCCTAAGCGGGGGGGCCGACACGCAGTATTTT. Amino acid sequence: CASSLSGGADTQYF.

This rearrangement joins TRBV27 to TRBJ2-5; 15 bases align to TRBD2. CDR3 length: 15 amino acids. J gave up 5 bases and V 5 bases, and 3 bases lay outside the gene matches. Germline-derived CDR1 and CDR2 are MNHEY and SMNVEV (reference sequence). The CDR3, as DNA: TGTGCCAGCAGTCCCGGGACTAGCGGGAGGGAGACCCAGTACTTC. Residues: CASSPGTSGRETQYF.

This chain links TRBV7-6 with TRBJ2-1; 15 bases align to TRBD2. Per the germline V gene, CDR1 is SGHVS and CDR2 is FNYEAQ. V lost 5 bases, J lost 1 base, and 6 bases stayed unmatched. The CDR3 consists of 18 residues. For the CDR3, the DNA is TGTGCCAGCAGCCCTGGACTAGCGGGGGGGCAGTCCTACAATGAGCAGTTCTTC. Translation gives CASSPGLAGGQSYNEQFF.

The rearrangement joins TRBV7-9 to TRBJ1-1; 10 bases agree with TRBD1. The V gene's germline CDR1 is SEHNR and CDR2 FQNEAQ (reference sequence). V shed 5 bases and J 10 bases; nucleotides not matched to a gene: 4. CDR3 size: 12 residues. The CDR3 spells CASSGTGVGAFF. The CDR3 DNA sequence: TGTGCCAGCAGCGGGACAGGGGTTGGAGCTTTCTTT.

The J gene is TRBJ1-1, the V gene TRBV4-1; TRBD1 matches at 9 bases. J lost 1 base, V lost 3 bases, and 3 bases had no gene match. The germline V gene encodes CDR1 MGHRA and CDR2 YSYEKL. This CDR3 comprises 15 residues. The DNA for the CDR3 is TGCGCCAGCAGCCAGAGGACAGGGGCGAACACTGAAGCTTTCTTT. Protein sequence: CASSQRTGANTEAFF.

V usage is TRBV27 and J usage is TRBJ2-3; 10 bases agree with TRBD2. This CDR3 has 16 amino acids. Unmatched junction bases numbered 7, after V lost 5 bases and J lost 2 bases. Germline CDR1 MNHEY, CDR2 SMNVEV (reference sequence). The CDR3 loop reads CASSPRLAGLTDTQYF. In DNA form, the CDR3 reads TGTGCCAGCAGTCCCCGACTAGCGGGCCTCACAGATACGCAGTATTTT.

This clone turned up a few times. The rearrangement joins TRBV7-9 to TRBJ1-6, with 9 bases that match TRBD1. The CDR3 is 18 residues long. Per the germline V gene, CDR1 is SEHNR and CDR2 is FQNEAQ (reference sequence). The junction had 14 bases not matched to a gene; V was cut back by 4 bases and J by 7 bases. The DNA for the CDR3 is TGTGCCAGCAGCTCCCGGACAGGGGAAAGGATGGGGAATTCACCCCTCCACTTT. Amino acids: CASSSRTGERMGNSPLHF. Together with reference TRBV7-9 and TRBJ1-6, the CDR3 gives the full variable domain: DTGVSQNPRHKITKRGQNVTFRCDPISEHNRLYWYRQTLGQGPEFLTYFQNEAQLEKSRLLSDRFSAERPKGSFSTLEIQRTEQGDSAMYLCASSSRTGERMGNSPLHFGNGTRLTVT.

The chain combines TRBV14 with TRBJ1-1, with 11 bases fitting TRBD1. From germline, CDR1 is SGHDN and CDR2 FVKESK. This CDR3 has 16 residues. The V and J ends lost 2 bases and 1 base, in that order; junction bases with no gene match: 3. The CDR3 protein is CASSQWGTGGNTEAFF. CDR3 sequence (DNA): TGTGCCAGCAGCCAATGGGGGACAGGGGGGAACACTGAAGCTTTCTTT.